This is a list of T cell receptor beta chains from one sample in a study of cytomegalovirus exposure and HLA in healthy donors. Repertoires were generated with immunoSEQ multiplex PCR, while TCRdb's copy carries only in-frame clones and drops some. Of under 100,000 clones listed, 65% to 80% are singletons. The sample was PBMCs. These receptor sequences come from a man in his forties in good health and CMV-seronegative. Each CDR3 is given with its conserved first and last residue. The order of the fields is V gene, clone size, J gene, D gene, CDR3 DNA, CDR3 protein. D genes are given only for firm matches. Clone size is not always given. Where it is, it says once, few, many or a class for expanded clones.

TRBV9,.,TRBJ1-1,.,TGTGCCAGCAGCCCCCGACAGGCGCGAATGAACACTGAAGCTTTCTTT,CASSPRQARMNTEAFF
TRBV6-1,.,TRBJ1-5,TRBD1,TGTGCCAGCAGACAGACAGGGTGGACTAATCAGCCCCAGCATTTT,CASRQTGWTNQPQHF
TRBV7-2,few,TRBJ1-5,.,TGTGCCAGCAGCTTAGAGCCGGGGGGCGGTAGGCCCCAGCATTTT,CASSLEPGGGRPQHF
TRBV5-4,.,TRBJ2-1,TRBD2,TGTGCCAGCAGCTTCGGGGGGGCCAGGAATGAGCAGTTCTTC,CASSFGGARNEQFF
TRBV29-1,.,TRBJ1-2,.,TGCAGCGTTGAAGACCCAGGGGTCTATGGCTACACCTTC,CSVEDPGVYGYTF
TRBV5-1,.,TRBJ2-5,.,TGCGCCAGCACCAAAGGGGGAGTGAGGGAGACCCAGTACTTC,CASTKGGVRETQYF
TRBV5-4,.,TRBJ2-2,.,TGTGCCAGCAGCTTGGATCTAACCGGGGAGCTGTTTTTT,CASSLDLTGELFF
TRBV28,once,TRBJ2-3,TRBD2,TGTGCCAGCACCTGGGGACGGGGGGGCCTGGATACGCAGTATTTT,CASTWGRGGLDTQYF
TRBV4-2,.,TRBJ2-6,.,TGTGCCAGCAGCCAAGTTTATACAGATGGGGCCAACGTCCTGACTTTC,CASSQVYTDGANVLTF
TRBV4-3,few,TRBJ2-7,TRBD1,TGCGCCAGCAGCCAAGACTGGGGGACAGGGGGCTACGAGCAGTACTTC,CASSQDWGTGGYEQYF
TRBV6-6,.,TRBJ2-3,TRBD2,TGTGCCAGCTCATCAGGACTAGCAGGAGATACGCAGTATTTT,CASSSGLAGDTQYF
TRBV19,few,TRBJ2-3,.,TGTGCCAGTAGTCTTAACCCCAGGGGATGGGCCACAGATACGCAGTATTTT,CASSLNPRGWATDTQYF
TRBV27,.,TRBJ2-7,.,TGTGCCAGCAGTCGCCTCGCCACCTACGAGCAGTACTTC,CASSRLATYEQYF
TRBV4-3,few,TRBJ1-6,.,TGCGCCAGCAGCACTATCTTTTATTCACCCCTCCACTTT,CASSTIFYSPLHF
TRBV18,.,TRBJ1-4,TRBD1,TGTGCCAGCTCACCACCGGTCCAGGGGGTGGCTGAAAAACTGTTTTTT,CASSPPVQGVAEKLFF
TRBV13,.,TRBJ2-3,TRBD2,TGTGCCAGCAGCCCGGGGGGGCTCACAGATACGCAGTATTTT,CASSPGGLTDTQYF
TRBV27,few,TRBJ2-1,TRBD2,TGTGCCAGCAGTTCCCTCGGGACTAACCATTTGGGTGAGCAGTTCTTC,CASSSLGTNHLGEQFF
TRBV9,.,TRBJ1-1,.,TGTGCCAGCACTCAGGAGGGAATCACTGAAGCTTTCTTT,CASTQEGITEAFF
TRBV2,.,TRBJ2-7,TRBD1,TGTGCCAGTATTACGACAGGGGTGTCCTACGAGCAGTACTTC,CASITTGVSYEQYF
TRBV11-2,.,TRBJ1-2,.,TGTGCCAGCAGCCCCCCGGGGAGGGGTCACTATGGCTACACCTTC,CASSPPGRGHYGYTF
TRBV6-4,.,TRBJ2-7,TRBD2,TGTGCCAGCAGTGCAGGGACTAGCGGGGGCGAGCAGTACTTC,CASSAGTSGGEQYF
TRBV2,.,TRBJ2-1,.,TGTGCCAGCAGTGAAAGAGGCAGCCCGGAGCAGTTCTTC,CASSERGSPEQFF